These 8 T cell receptor beta chains share one sample of origin, sequenced in a study of beta chain features in type 1 diabetes. Study-level findings and limits: Type 1 diabetes patients had moderately but significantly shorter TCRB CDR3s in all four CD4+ subsets.

Isolated RNA was reverse transcribed in full, so expressed TCRB transcripts were sequenced. Libraries were prepared by immunoSEQ multiplex PCR; TCRdb keeps only in-frame clonotypes and omits some of them. Of 500,000 to 800,000 clones in the sample, approximately 13% were seen once. Which antigens these TCRs recognize remains unknown. The material sequenced was naive CD4+ T cells from blood. These receptor sequences come from a man aged 30 to 45 with type 1 diabetes.

The sample holds a few counts of this clone. V gene TRBV4-3 combines with J gene TRBJ2-6; D is unclear. CDR3 length: 18 residues. The ends were cut back, 4 bases at V and 0 bases at J, with 16 bases in the middle. Per germline, CDR1 LGHNA and CDR2 YSLEER. The CDR3 bases are TGCGCCAGCAGCCCTCGAGCCAGTTATACCTCTGGGGCCAACGTCCTGACTTTC. It yields the protein CASSPRASYTSGANVLTF.

This chain links TRBV30 with TRBJ2-3; the match to TRBD2 covers 8 bases. With 5 bases clipped from V and 9 bases from J, the junction kept 10 bases outside the gene matches. Germline loops: CDR1 GTSNPN, CDR2 SVGIG (reference sequence). The CDR3 totals 13 residues. As DNA, the CDR3 is TGTGCCTGGCTGACTAGCGCGGGCAGGACGCAGTATTTT. This encodes CAWLTSAGRTQYF. Complete variable domain (other parts from reference TRBV30 and TRBJ2-3): SQTIHQWPATLVQPVGSPLSLECTVEGTSNPNLYWYRQAAGRGLQLLFYSVGIGQISSEVPQNLSASRPQDRQFILSSKKLLLSDSGFYLCAWLTSAGRTQYFGPGTRLTVL.

This clone was detected a few times. The chain recombines TRBV9 with TRBJ1-2; TRBD1 might be the D (5 bases). From germline, CDR1 is SGDLS and CDR2 YYNGEE. The CDR3 extends over 16 amino acids. Trimming shortened V by 0 bases and J by 4 bases, and 16 bases separated the two germline ends. CDR3 sequence (DNA): TGTGCCAGCAGCGTAGACCACCGCGGGAGGGGCTATGGCTACACCTTC. It translates to CASSVDHRGRGYGYTF.

This clone was detected a few times. Other DNA variants within this sample encode the same CDR3. The gene calls are TRBV5-1 and TRBJ1-5; 8 nucleotides match TRBD1. After removal of 4 bases from V and 2 bases from J, the junction contained 2 bases not matched to a gene. The CDR3 sequence is 14 residues long. Germline-derived CDR1 and CDR2 are SGHRS and YFSETQ. CDR3 in DNA: TGCGCCAGCAGCCCGGACAGGGGCAATCAGCCCCAGCATTTT. This codes for CASSPDRGNQPQHF.

This chain connects TRBV28 to TRBJ2-7; D ambiguous. Trimming stripped 5 bases from V and 5 bases from J, with 7 bases between. CDR1 and CDR2 (germline): MDHEN, SYDVKM. This CDR3 is 11 amino acids long. As DNA, the CDR3 is TGTGCCAGCAGTACTGAAGACGAGCAGTACTTC. Encoded protein: CASSTEDEQYF.

V gene TRBV2 combines with J gene TRBJ1-3, with D perhaps matching TRBD1 (6 bases). The CDR3 is made up of 15 amino acids. Trimming stripped 5 bases from V and 1 base from J, with 12 bases between. Germline values: CDR1 SNHLY, CDR2 FYNNEI. CDR3 in amino acids: CASSLDRASGNTIYF. The DNA of the CDR3 is TGTGCCAGCAGTTTGGACAGAGCATCTGGAAACACCATATATTTT.

This clone was observed a few times. The J gene is TRBJ2-3, the V gene TRBV28; tentatively, D is TRBD1 (6 bases). This CDR3 has 14 residues. The V gene's germline CDR1 is MDHEN and CDR2 SYDVKM. The V gene lost 6 bases and the J gene lost 4 bases, with 14 bases spanning the gap. The CDR3 protein is CASSPVGGSDTQYF. DNA for the CDR3: TGTGCCAGCAGCCCGGTTGGGGGCTCAGATACGCAGTATTTT.

As concerns this clone: A read error may be the cause here, since a much bigger clone is one base away. The sample contains more than one DNA sequence encoding this CDR3. This CDR3 reads CASSSSYEQYF. As DNA, the CDR3 is TGTGCCAGCAGCTCGTCCTACGAGCAGTACTTC. This sequence joins TRBV5-6 and TRBJ2-7; D unresolved. Germline V gives CDR1 SGHDT, CDR2 YYEEEE. V lost 3 bases and J 1 base, leaving 2 bases between the germline ends. This CDR3 has 11 amino acids.